Presented here are 4 T cell receptor beta chains from one specimen sequenced in a study of beta chain features in type 1 diabetes. The antigens these receptors bind are not known. Findings and caveats of the study: Shorter TCRB CDR3s, moderately but significantly so, were found in Type 1 diabetes patients in all four CD4+ subsets.

Since all of the isolated RNA was reverse transcribed, expressed TCRB transcripts were what got sequenced. Some clones are missing from TCRdb's copy, which holds only in-frame ones; the method was immunoSEQ multiplex PCR. The sample records 95,000 to 110,000 clones, about 26% being singletons. The sequenced sample consisted of central memory CD4+ T cells from blood. These receptors all come from a woman under 30 with type 1 diabetes.

The table lists this clone with a few counts. The rearrangement links TRBV4-2 to TRBJ2-6; TRBD2 matches at 12 bases. The CDR3 loop spans 18 amino acids. V shed 5 bases and J 2 bases; nucleotides not matched to a gene: 7. The germline V gene encodes CDR1 LGHNA and CDR2 YNFKEQ. The CDR3: CASSFATSGRTGANVLTF. CDR3 in DNA: TGTGCCAGCAGCTTTGCGACTAGCGGGAGAACTGGGGCCAACGTCCTGACTTTC.

Only a few counts were recorded for this clone. The genes are TRBV30 and TRBJ1-1, with D possibly TRBD1 on 6 matching bases. This CDR3 has 14 amino acids. Germline V gene lookup returns CDR1 GTSNPN and CDR2 SVGIG (reference sequence). V lost 3 bases, J lost 5 bases, and 16 bases lay in between. The DNA for the CDR3 is TGTGCCTGGAGATTTTCGACAGGTCGGACTGAAGCTTTCTTT. Amino acid sequence: CAWRFSTGRTEAFF.

The chain is built from TRBV30 and TRBJ2-1; weak D call: TRBD2 (6 bases). V lost 2 bases and J lost 0, with 14 bases in between. The CDR3 extends over 16 amino acids. In germline, CDR1 is GTSNPN, CDR2 SVGIG (reference sequence). This chain's CDR3 is CAWSPGLLSSYNEQFF. The CDR3 DNA sequence: TGTGCCTGGAGTCCGGGACTCCTGAGCTCCTACAATGAGCAGTTCTTC.

This rearrangement joins TRBV11-3 to TRBJ2-3; TRBD1 agrees at 7 bases. V gave up 5 bases and J gave up 4 bases; unmatched junction bases: 6. This CDR3 region has 14 residues. Germline assignment: CDR1 SGHNT and CDR2 YENEEA. The CDR3: CASSRQGVADTQYF. CDR3 bases: TGTGCCAGCAGCCGACAGGGAGTGGCAGATACGCAGTATTTT.